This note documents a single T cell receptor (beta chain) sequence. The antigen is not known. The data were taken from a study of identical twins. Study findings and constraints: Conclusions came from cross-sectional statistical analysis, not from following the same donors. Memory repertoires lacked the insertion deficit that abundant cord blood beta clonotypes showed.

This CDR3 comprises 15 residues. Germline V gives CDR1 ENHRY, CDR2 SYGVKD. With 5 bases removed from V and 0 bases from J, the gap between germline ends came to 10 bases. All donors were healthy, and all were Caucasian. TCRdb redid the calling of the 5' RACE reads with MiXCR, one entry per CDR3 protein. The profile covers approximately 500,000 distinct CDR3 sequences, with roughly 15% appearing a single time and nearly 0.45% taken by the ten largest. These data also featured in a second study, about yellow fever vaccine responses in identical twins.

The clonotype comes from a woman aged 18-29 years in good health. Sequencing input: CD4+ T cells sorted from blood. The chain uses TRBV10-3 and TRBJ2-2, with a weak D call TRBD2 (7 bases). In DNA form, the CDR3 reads TGTGCCATCAGTAGCGGGACAACGAACACCGGGGAGCTGTTTTTT. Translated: CAISSGTTNTGELFF.